Listed below are T cell receptor beta chains from one sample, sequenced in a study of blood T cells in healthy people across ages. TCRdb re-called the 5' RACE reads through MiXCR, storing one row per CDR3 protein. This table has approximately 760,000 distinct CDR3 sequences, approximately 25% appearing once. These data are also associated with another study on T cells of mothers and their children.

Sequencing was done on a sample of blood. The receptors here all came from a boy between 10 and 17 years old in good health. CDR3s include the opening cysteine and the closing phenylalanine or tryptophan. Each record gives: V gene, J gene, CDR3 length, D gene, clone size, CDR3 DNA, CDR3 protein. D genes are given only for firm matches. Size is stated for part of the rows, as once, few or many counts, or as a class when the clone is expanded.

v_gene: TRBV12-3/TRBV12-4; j_gene: TRBJ2-3; len: 13; d_gene: .; abundance: few; CDR3nt: TGTGCCAGCAGACAGTACAGACCAGATACGCAGTATTTT; CDR3aa: CASRQYRPDTQYF
v_gene: TRBV6-1; j_gene: TRBJ2-7; len: 15; d_gene: .; abundance: few; CDR3nt: TGTGCCAGCAGGAAATCGGGACTGGGAAGTATAGAGCAGTACTTC; CDR3aa: CASRKSGLGSIEQYF
v_gene: TRBV6-2/TRBV6-3; j_gene: TRBJ2-5; len: 13; d_gene: .; abundance: .; CDR3nt: TGTGCCAGCAGACAGAGCCTCCAAGAGACCCAGTACTTC; CDR3aa: CASRQSLQETQYF
v_gene: TRBV15; j_gene: TRBJ1-2; len: 14; d_gene: .; abundance: .; CDR3nt: TGTGCCACCAGCAGAGATCGGGCAGGGGAAGGCTACACCTTC; CDR3aa: CATSRDRAGEGYTF
v_gene: TRBV7-6; j_gene: TRBJ2-4; len: 16; d_gene: .; abundance: few; CDR3nt: TGTGCCAGCAGCAACACAGGGAGGGAGTCCAAAAACATTCAGTACTTC; CDR3aa: CASSNTGRESKNIQYF
v_gene: TRBV7-2; j_gene: TRBJ1-1; len: 13; d_gene: .; abundance: .; CDR3nt: TGTGCCAGCAGCTTAGAGCCAGGGAATGAAGCTTTCTTT; CDR3aa: CASSLEPGNEAFF
v_gene: TRBV12-3/TRBV12-4; j_gene: TRBJ2-5; len: 12; d_gene: .; abundance: .; CDR3nt: TGTGCCAGCAGTTTTGAGTTAGAGACCCAGTACTTC; CDR3aa: CASSFELETQYF
v_gene: TRBV5-1; j_gene: TRBJ2-7; len: 14; d_gene: TRBD2; abundance: few; CDR3nt: TGCGCCAGCAGCTTGACTAGCGGGAGGCCCGAGCAGTACTTC; CDR3aa: CASSLTSGRPEQYF
v_gene: TRBV28; j_gene: TRBJ2-7; len: 15; d_gene: .; abundance: .; CDR3nt: TGTGCCAGCAGTGGGGGAGACAATACCCTCTACGAGCAGTACTTC; CDR3aa: CASSGGDNTLYEQYF
v_gene: TRBV11-1; j_gene: TRBJ1-1; len: 12; d_gene: .; abundance: .; CDR3nt: TGTGCCAGCAGCTTAGACCAGGGTGACGCTTTCTTT; CDR3aa: CASSLDQGDAFF
v_gene: TRBV5-1; j_gene: TRBJ2-7; len: 14; d_gene: .; abundance: few; CDR3nt: TGCGCCAGCAACCCCGGGGACACAGCCTACGAGCAGTACTTC; CDR3aa: CASNPGDTAYEQYF
v_gene: TRBV15; j_gene: TRBJ2-5; len: 16; d_gene: TRBD1; abundance: .; CDR3nt: TGTGCCACCAGCAGAGATTGGGCAGGGGGCGCGCAGACCCAGTACTTC; CDR3aa: CATSRDWAGGAQTQYF
v_gene: TRBV7-3; j_gene: TRBJ1-1; len: 14; d_gene: TRBD1; abundance: .; CDR3nt: TGTGCCAGCAGCTTGATAGGAGGGGGCGGTGAAGCTTTCTTT; CDR3aa: CASSLIGGGGEAFF
v_gene: TRBV20-1; j_gene: TRBJ2-3; len: 13; d_gene: .; abundance: .; CDR3nt: TGCAGTGCTAGAGCGGGTGGTTCAGATACGCAGTATTTT; CDR3aa: CSARAGGSDTQYF
v_gene: TRBV4-2; j_gene: TRBJ1-2; len: 13; d_gene: .; abundance: .; CDR3nt: TGTGCCAGCAGCCAAGAACAGTATTATGGCTACACCTTC; CDR3aa: CASSQEQYYGYTF
v_gene: TRBV10-3; j_gene: TRBJ2-7; len: 14; d_gene: .; abundance: .; CDR3nt: TGTGCCATCAGTGAGTCGCCCAGGGCCTACGAGCAGTACTTC; CDR3aa: CAISESPRAYEQYF
v_gene: TRBV4-3; j_gene: TRBJ2-3; len: 15; d_gene: .; abundance: .; CDR3nt: TGCGCCAGCAGCCGGGAGGCGGGGATGGGAGATACGCAGTATTTT; CDR3aa: CASSREAGMGDTQYF
v_gene: TRBV28; j_gene: TRBJ1-5; len: 14; d_gene: .; abundance: few; CDR3nt: TGTGCCAGCAGCTCAAATGGTTACAATCAGCCCCAGCATTTT; CDR3aa: CASSSNGYNQPQHF
v_gene: TRBV4-2; j_gene: TRBJ2-7; len: 15; d_gene: .; abundance: .; CDR3nt: TGTGCCAGCAGCCACCTTTCAAGAGGGAAGTACGAGCAGTACTTC; CDR3aa: CASSHLSRGKYEQYF
v_gene: TRBV20-1; j_gene: TRBJ2-5; len: 15; d_gene: TRBD2; abundance: .; CDR3nt: TGCAGTGCCCATACTAGCGGGGGAATTCCGGGGACCCAGTACTTC; CDR3aa: CSAHTSGGIPGTQYF
v_gene: TRBV6-1; j_gene: TRBJ2-5; len: 15; d_gene: TRBD2; abundance: .; CDR3nt: TGTGCCAGCAGTGTCCAACTAGCGGGGACAGAGACCCAGTACTTC; CDR3aa: CASSVQLAGTETQYF
v_gene: TRBV6-5; j_gene: TRBJ2-7; len: 16; d_gene: TRBD1; abundance: .; CDR3nt: TGTGCCAGCAGTTACTCGAGGACAGGGTCGGCCTACGAGCAGTACTTC; CDR3aa: CASSYSRTGSAYEQYF
v_gene: TRBV6-1; j_gene: TRBJ2-5; len: 15; d_gene: .; abundance: .; CDR3nt: TGTGCCAGCAGTGTAGGCGTACTTCCTCAAGAGACCCAGTACTTC; CDR3aa: CASSVGVLPQETQYF
v_gene: TRBV7-8; j_gene: TRBJ1-5; len: 16; d_gene: .; abundance: .; CDR3nt: TGTGCCAGCAGCTTAGCCGTGGCAGGGTGGGATCAGCCCCAGCATTTT; CDR3aa: CASSLAVAGWDQPQHF
v_gene: TRBV10-3; j_gene: TRBJ2-2; len: 14; d_gene: TRBD1; abundance: .; CDR3nt: TGTGCCATCAATCCACAGGGGTCCGGAGGGGAGCTGTTTTTT; CDR3aa: CAINPQGSGGELFF
v_gene: TRBV2; j_gene: TRBJ1-1; len: 13; d_gene: .; abundance: .; CDR3nt: TGTGCCAGAGCCGCGGAGGGGAACACTGAAGCTTTCTTT; CDR3aa: CARAAEGNTEAFF
v_gene: TRBV2; j_gene: TRBJ2-6; len: 12; d_gene: .; abundance: .; CDR3nt: TGTGCCAGCAGTGTTTCAAAGGACGTCCTGACTTTC; CDR3aa: CASSVSKDVLTF
v_gene: TRBV20-1; j_gene: TRBJ2-1; len: 14; d_gene: TRBD2; abundance: .; CDR3nt: TGCAGTGCAACCGGGACTAGCGGGGTTAATGAGCAGTTCTTC; CDR3aa: CSATGTSGVNEQFF
v_gene: TRBV28; j_gene: TRBJ1-6; len: 13; d_gene: TRBD1; abundance: few; CDR3nt: TGTGCCAGCAGAGACAGGGGGCTCCTTTCCCTCCACTTT; CDR3aa: CASRDRGLLSLHF
v_gene: TRBV27; j_gene: TRBJ1-2; len: 15; d_gene: TRBD1; abundance: .; CDR3nt: TGTGCCAGCAGGTCAGACAGGGCGGTCAACTATGGCTACACCTTC; CDR3aa: CASRSDRAVNYGYTF
v_gene: TRBV6-5; j_gene: TRBJ1-5; len: 13; d_gene: .; abundance: few; CDR3nt: TGTGCCACATCAGGGGCGTCTGATCAGCCCCAGCATTTT; CDR3aa: CATSGASDQPQHF
v_gene: TRBV4-2; j_gene: TRBJ2-3; len: 16; d_gene: .; abundance: .; CDR3nt: TGTGCCAGCAGCCCGAGGGGTGTGGGAACCACAGATACGCAGTATTTT; CDR3aa: CASSPRGVGTTDTQYF
v_gene: TRBV27; j_gene: TRBJ1-4; len: 11; d_gene: TRBD1; abundance: many; CDR3nt: TGTCTTTCCCGGACAGGTGAAAAACTGTTTTTT; CDR3aa: CLSRTGEKLFF
v_gene: TRBV6-6; j_gene: TRBJ1-1; len: 14; d_gene: .; abundance: .; CDR3nt: TGTGCCAGCAGTTACAGGGACATCGTGGCTGAAGCTTTCTTT; CDR3aa: CASSYRDIVAEAFF
v_gene: TRBV6-5; j_gene: TRBJ2-1; len: 14; d_gene: .; abundance: .; CDR3nt: TGTGCCAGCAGTACCGACAGCGGCTACAATGAGCAGTTCTTC; CDR3aa: CASSTDSGYNEQFF
v_gene: TRBV15; j_gene: TRBJ2-5; len: 16; d_gene: .; abundance: .; CDR3nt: TGTGCCACCAGCAGAGAATCCGGCAGACGAGGGGAGACCCAGTACTTC; CDR3aa: CATSRESGRRGETQYF
v_gene: TRBV29-1; j_gene: TRBJ2-3; len: 15; d_gene: TRBD2; abundance: few; CDR3nt: TGCAGCGCCCAAGCCCTAGCGGAAAACACAGATACGCAGTATTTT; CDR3aa: CSAQALAENTDTQYF